This T cell receptor beta chain came from a study of CD8 T cells in Susac syndrome. Sequencing targeted TCR beta in T cells from blood (CD8+ and CD4+). The RNA input was roughly 0.5 to 1 ug, and it was reverse transcribed with random hexamers. TCRdb fed the immunoSEQ multiplex PCR reads into MiXCR, producing one record per CDR3 protein. The table shows 200,000 to 250,000 distinct CDR3 sequences, with about 95% occurring only once. CDR1 and CDR2 (germline): KGHSH, LQKENI. This CDR3 spans 14 amino acids. V lost 2 bases, J lost 2 bases, and 9 bases lay in between. This TCR derives from a human donor with Susac syndrome. This rearrangement joins TRBV18 to TRBJ2-5; no clear D gene. The sample comprised CD4+ T cells from PBMCs. CDR3 amino acids: CASSPGPVQETQYF. CDR3 nucleotides: TGTGCCAGCTCACCAGGACCAGTACAAGAGACCCAGTACTTC.